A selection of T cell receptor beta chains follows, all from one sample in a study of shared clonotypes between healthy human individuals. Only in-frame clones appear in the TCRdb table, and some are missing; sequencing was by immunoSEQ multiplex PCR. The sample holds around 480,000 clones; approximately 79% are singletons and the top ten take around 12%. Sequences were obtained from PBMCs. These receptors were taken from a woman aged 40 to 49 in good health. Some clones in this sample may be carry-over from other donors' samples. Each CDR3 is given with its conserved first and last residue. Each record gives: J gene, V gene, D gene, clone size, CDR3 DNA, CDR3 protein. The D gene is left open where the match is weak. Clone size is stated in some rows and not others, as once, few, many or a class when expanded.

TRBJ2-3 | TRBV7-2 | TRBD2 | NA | TGTGCCAGCAGCACCCGGACTAGCGGGGTGAGGAGAGATACGCAGTATTTT | CASSTRTSGVRRDTQYF
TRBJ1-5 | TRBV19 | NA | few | TGTGCCAGTAGAAGGGTCCCGGATAGCAATCAGCCCCAGCATTTT | CASRRVPDSNQPQHF
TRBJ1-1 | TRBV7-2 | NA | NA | TGTGCCAGCAGCTTCTTCGGCACTGAAGCTTTCTTT | CASSFFGTEAFF
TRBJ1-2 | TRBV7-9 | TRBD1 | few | TGTGCCAGCAGCTATCCGGGACAGGGTGTAGGTGGCTACACCTTC | CASSYPGQGVGGYTF
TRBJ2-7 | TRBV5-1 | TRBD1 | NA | TGCGCCAGCAGCTTGGGAAGGGACAGGGTGAAGCCAGGTTCCCACGAGCAGTACTTC | CASSLGRDRVKPGSHEQYF
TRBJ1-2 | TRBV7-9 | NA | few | TGTGCCAGCAGCTTAAATGCAGGGGATGGCTACACCTTC | CASSLNAGDGYTF
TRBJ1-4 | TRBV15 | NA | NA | TGTGCCACCAGCAGAGAAGGGTTCGGTGAAAAACTGTTTTTT | CATSREGFGEKLFF
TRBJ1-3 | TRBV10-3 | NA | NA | TGTGCCATCAGGACGCAGGGCGCCTCTGGAAACACCATATATTTT | CAIRTQGASGNTIYF
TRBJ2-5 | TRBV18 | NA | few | TGTGCCAGCTCACCAGGGTTTGGAGAGACCCAGTACTTC | CASSPGFGETQYF
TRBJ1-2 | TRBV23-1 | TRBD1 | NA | TGCGCCAGCAGTCAATCGAAGGGACAGCAGGTAGGCTACACCTTC | CASSQSKGQQVGYTF
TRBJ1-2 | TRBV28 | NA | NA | TGTGCCAGCAGTTTTGGGCTTTGGAATGGCTACACCTTC | CASSFGLWNGYTF
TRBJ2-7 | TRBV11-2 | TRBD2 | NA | TGTGCCAGCAGCTTAGGTGGTAGCGGGATCGGGGAGCAGTACTTC | CASSLGGSGIGEQYF
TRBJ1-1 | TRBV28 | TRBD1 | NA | TGTGCCAGCAGTTTCTCACAGGGGGCCCGGAACACTGAAGCTTTCTTT | CASSFSQGARNTEAFF
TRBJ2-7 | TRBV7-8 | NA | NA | TGTGCCAGCAGCCGCCGTGGACGAGACGAGCAGTACTTC | CASSRRGRDEQYF
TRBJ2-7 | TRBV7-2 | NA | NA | TGTGCCAGCAGCTTATCCCCCAACGGGTGGCAGTACTTC | CASSLSPNGWQYF
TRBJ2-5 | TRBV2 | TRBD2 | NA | TGTGCCAGCAGTGAGAGACTAGCGGCGCAAGAGACCCAGTACTTC | CASSERLAAQETQYF
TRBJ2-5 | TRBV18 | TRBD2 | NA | TGTGCCAGCTCAGACGGGAGGGCCCAAGAGACCCAGTACTTC | CASSDGRAQETQYF
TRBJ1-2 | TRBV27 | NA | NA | TGTGCCAGCAGTTTATATCCAGGTCCAAACTATGGCTACACCTTC | CASSLYPGPNYGYTF
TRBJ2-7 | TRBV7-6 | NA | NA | TGTGCCAGCAGCTTCGGACACCTCAAGGAGCAGTACTTC | CASSFGHLKEQYF
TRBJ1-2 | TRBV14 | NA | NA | TGTGCCAGCAGCGCCCAAACAGGGTCTGGCTACACCTTC | CASSAQTGSGYTF
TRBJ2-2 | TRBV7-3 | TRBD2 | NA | TGTGCCAGCAGCTTTACCAGCGGGACCGACGGGGAGCTGTTTTTT | CASSFTSGTDGELFF
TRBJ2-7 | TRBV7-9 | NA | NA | TGTGCCAGCAGCACAGGGTCGGCGGCAAACTACGAGCAGTACTTC | CASSTGSAANYEQYF
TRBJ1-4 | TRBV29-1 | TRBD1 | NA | TGCAGCGTGGACACAGGGGGGACTAATGAAAAACTGTTTTTT | CSVDTGGTNEKLFF
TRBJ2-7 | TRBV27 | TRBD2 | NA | TGTGCCAGCAGTTTCCTGCTAGCGGGAGCCCACGAGCAGTACTTC | CASSFLLAGAHEQYF
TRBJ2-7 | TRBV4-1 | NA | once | TGCGCCAGCAGCCAAGATACGGAACACCTCTACGAGCAGTACTTC | CASSQDTEHLYEQYF
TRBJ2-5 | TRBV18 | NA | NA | TGTGCCAGCTCACGGGCGGGGCACCCACAAGAGACCCAGTACTTC | CASSRAGHPQETQYF
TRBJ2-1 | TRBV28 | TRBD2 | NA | TGTGCCAGCAGTTCCCCTAGCGGGAGGCCTGAGCAGTTCTTC | CASSSPSGRPEQFF
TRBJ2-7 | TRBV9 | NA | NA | TGTGCCAGCAGCGTAGACCCGTCGCCCTCGATAGGGCAGTACTTC | CASSVDPSPSIGQYF
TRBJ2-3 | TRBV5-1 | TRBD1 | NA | TGCGCCAGCAGCTCGATACCCCCCGGGACAGGGGCCCGAGATACGCAGTATTTT | CASSSIPPGTGARDTQYF
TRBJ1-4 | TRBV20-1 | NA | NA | TGCAGTGCGGAAGAAAATGAAAAACTGTTTTTT | CSAEENEKLFF
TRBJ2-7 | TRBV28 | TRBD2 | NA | TGTGCCAGCAGGACTCTAGCGGGAACCTACGAGCAGTACTTC | CASRTLAGTYEQYF
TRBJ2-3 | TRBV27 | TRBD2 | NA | TGTGCCAGCAGAGAACCGGGACTAGCGGGCACAGATACGCAGTATTTT | CASREPGLAGTDTQYF
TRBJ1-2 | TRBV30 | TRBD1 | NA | TGTGCCTGGACTAGCGGGACAGGGCATGCTAGTGGGTATGGCTACACCTTC | CAWTSGTGHASGYGYTF
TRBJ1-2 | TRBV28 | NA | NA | TGTGCCAGCAGTTGGGGTAACTATGGCTACACCTTC | CASSWGNYGYTF
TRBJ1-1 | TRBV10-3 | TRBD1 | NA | TGTGCCATCAGTGAAGGGACAGGGGGTTACACTGAAGCTTTCTTT | CAISEGTGGYTEAFF
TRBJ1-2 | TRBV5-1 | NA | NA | TGCGCCAGCAGCTCGGGGGGTTCCGGGACAAATGGCTACACCTTC | CASSSGGSGTNGYTF
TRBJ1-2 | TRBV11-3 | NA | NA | TGTGCCAGCAGCTCAACTTCGGGGCTCGGCTACACCTTC | CASSSTSGLGYTF
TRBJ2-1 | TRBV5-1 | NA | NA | TGCGCCAGCAGCTTGGGGGTAGACAATGAGCAGTTCTTC | CASSLGVDNEQFF
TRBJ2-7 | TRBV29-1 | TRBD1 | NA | TGCAGCGTGGGGACAGGCTACGAGCAGTACTTC | CSVGTGYEQYF
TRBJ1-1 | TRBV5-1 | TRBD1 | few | TGCGCCAGCAGCTTCGCAGGGGGAGACACTGAAGCTTTCTTT | CASSFAGGDTEAFF
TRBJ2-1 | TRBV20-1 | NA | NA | TGCAGTGCTGACCGGAATGAGCAGTTCTTC | CSADRNEQFF
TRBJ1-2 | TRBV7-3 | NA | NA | TGTGCCAGCAGCTTAGGTCCTAACTATGGCTACACCTTC | CASSLGPNYGYTF
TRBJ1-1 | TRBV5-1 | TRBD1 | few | TGCGCCAGCAGCTCGACAGGGGGGGACACTGAAGCTTTCTTT | CASSSTGGDTEAFF
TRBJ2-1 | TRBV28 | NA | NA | TGTGCCAGCAGTTTCTTACCCCTCATGCGGTACAATGAGCAGTTCTTC | CASSFLPLMRYNEQFF
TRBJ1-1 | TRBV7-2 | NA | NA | TGTGCCAGCAGCAGGGACTTGAACACTGAAGCTTTCTTT | CASSRDLNTEAFF
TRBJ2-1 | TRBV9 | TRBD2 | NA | TGTGCCAGCAGCGCGACTAGCGGGAGGGCCAATGAGCAGTTCTTC | CASSATSGRANEQFF
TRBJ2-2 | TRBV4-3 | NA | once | TGCGCCAGCAGCCCCCGGCGGGGGCAGAACACCGGGGAGCTGTTTTTT | CASSPRRGQNTGELFF
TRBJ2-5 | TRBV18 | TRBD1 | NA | TGTGCCAGCTCACGAGGGACAGCCGAAGAGACCCAGTACTTC | CASSRGTAEETQYF
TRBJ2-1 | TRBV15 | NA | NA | TGTGCCACCAGCGGAGGGGTAGCGGACTCCTACAATGAGCAGTTCTTC | CATSGGVADSYNEQFF
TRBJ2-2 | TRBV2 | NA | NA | TGTGCCAGCAGTGAACGGTGGAACACCGGGGAGCTGTTTTTT | CASSERWNTGELFF